Presented here are 9 T cell receptor beta chains from one specimen sequenced in a study of T cell responses to AZD1222 COVID-19 vaccine. Some clones are missing from TCRdb's copy, which holds only in-frame ones; the method was immunoSEQ multiplex PCR. The sample lists tens of thousands of clones, about 91% occurring once. This specimen was peripheral blood, taken on day 0 of AZD1222 vaccination. The source of these receptors is an adult in good health.

The V gene is TRBV20-1, the J gene TRBJ2-1, with a tentative D call TRBD2 (5 bases). The length of the CDR3 is 11 residues. CDR1 and CDR2 from the germline V gene are DFQATT and SNEGSKA (reference sequence). The ends were cut back, 0 bases at V and 14 bases at J, with 11 bases in the middle. This CDR3 reads CSARDGGLEFF. The CDR3 DNA sequence: TGCAGTGCTAGAGATGGCGGACTGGAGTTCTTC.

V is TRBV7-6 and J is TRBJ1-1, with D possibly matching TRBD1 (5 bases). Trimming shortened V by 5 bases and J by 1 base, and 11 bases separated the two germline ends. The CDR3 is 14 residues long. Germline V gene lookup returns CDR1 SGHVS and CDR2 FNYEAQ. The CDR3 DNA reads TGTGCCAGCAGCCATGGGGGATCGAACACTGAAGCTTTCTTT. It specifies CASSHGGSNTEAFF.

The chain recombines TRBV27 with TRBJ1-4, with D possibly TRBD1 on 5 matching bases. This CDR3 contains 15 residues. Trimming cost V 0 bases and J 4 bases, with 9 bases left between them. The germline CDR1 and CDR2 sequences are MNHEY and SMNVEV (reference sequence). The CDR3 DNA is TGTGCCAGCAGTTTATCGGGGCAGGATAATGAAAAACTGTTTTTT. This codes for CASSLSGQDNEKLFF.

This rearrangement joins TRBV20-1 to TRBJ1-1; TRBD1 is a possible D gene (5 bases). Trimming removed 5 bases at V and 5 bases at J, with 9 bases between. CDR1 is DFQATT and CDR2 is SNEGSKA in the germline V gene (reference sequence). The CDR3 sequence is 11 residues long. The CDR3 loop is CSAAGGTEAFF. CDR3 DNA: TGCAGTGCTGCTGGGGGAACTGAAGCTTTCTTT.

This rearrangement joins TRBV7-8 to TRBJ1-1; D may be TRBD1 (5 bases). The germline V gene has CDR1 SGHVS and CDR2 FQNEAQ. CDR3 size: 15 residues. With 1 base removed from V and 5 bases from J, the gap between germline ends came to 14 bases. CDR3 in amino acids: CASSLDSGRGTEAFF. CDR3 coding DNA: TGTGCCAGCAGCTTAGATTCGGGGCGGGGGACTGAAGCTTTCTTT.

V and J are TRBV7-9 and TRBJ2-1, with D unresolved. Per germline, CDR1 SEHNR and CDR2 FQNEAQ (reference sequence). The CDR3 is 11 amino acids. The germline V and J ends were trimmed by 8 bases and 2 bases, with 4 bases remaining between them. CDR3 sequence reads: CASGAYNEQFF. For the CDR3, the DNA is TGTGCCAGCGGGGCCTACAATGAGCAGTTCTTC.

Written as DNA, the CDR3 is TGTGCCAGCAGCCAAGATCGCCCAGCGATAGGGACTGAAGCTTTCTTT. This codes for CASSQDRPAIGTEAFF. The chain employs TRBV3-1 (or the pseudogene TRBV3-2) and TRBJ1-1, with D unresolved. Germline assignment: CDR1 LGHDT and CDR2 YNNKEL (reference sequence). V was cut by 0 bases and J by 5 bases, with 16 bases left in between. This CDR3 spans 16 amino acids.

This chain joins TRBV28 and TRBJ2-5; D not resolved. The germline V gene has CDR1 MDHEN and CDR2 SYDVKM. This CDR3 is 15 amino acids long. V lost 1 base and J lost 2, with 11 bases in between. The CDR3 DNA reads TGTGCCAGCAGTTTATACTTCGGACCGCAAGAGACCCAGTACTTC. Translating it yields CASSLYFGPQETQYF.

J is TRBJ1-1 and V is TRBV18, with 8 bases matching TRBD1. Germline V lookup: CDR1 KGHSH, CDR2 LQKENI. The ends lost 4 bases at V and 3 bases at J; junction bases unmatched: 7. There are 15 residues in the CDR3. CDR3 sequence reads: CASSLTGVADTEAFF. The CDR3 DNA reads TGTGCCAGCTCACTGACAGGGGTAGCGGACACTGAAGCTTTCTTT.